This T cell receptor (beta chain) was captured by sequencing in a study of OX40 agonist ivuxolimab in advanced cancers. The data were produced by immunoSEQ multiplex PCR, yet TCRdb's version contains in-frame clones alone and is incomplete. Here the sample spans around 25,000 clones, 80% to 90% being singletons. Germline V gives CDR1 MGHRA, CDR2 YSYEKL. Trimming left V 0 bases short and J 0 bases short, with 6 bases between. This CDR3 comprises 14 residues. The genes are TRBV4-1 and TRBJ2-7; D is possibly TRBD2 (6 bases). Specimen: CD4+ or CD8+ T cells sorted from blood, collected in a trial of the OX40 agonist ivuxolimab. This TCR was recovered from an adult with an advanced solid tumor such as melanoma, head and neck, liver or kidney cancer. CDR3 nucleotides: TGCGCCAGCAGCCAAGAGGAGGGCTCCTACGAGCAGTACTTC. Translating gives CASSQEEGSYEQYF.